This T cell receptor beta chain originates from a study of GPR56 and killer-like receptors on CD4 memory cells (dated by TCRdb to about 2019). Study-level background: According to the study's proposal, human CD4+ memory T-cell differentiation and cytokine production potential are marked by the progressive acquisition of KLRB1, KLRG1, GPR56 and then KLRF1. The study described its healthy blood donors as age-matched to the liver disease patients, who had a median age of 68 years.

Five KLR/GPR56-defined CD4+ populations were enriched by fluorescence-activated cell sorting before TCRbeta sequencing. To test a linear memory differentiation pathway, TCRbeta repertoires were sequenced from five CD4+ T-cell subsets defined by expression of KLRB1, KLRG1, GPR56 and KLRF1. TCR-sequenced cells came from peripheral blood of healthy control individuals, reported as five donors in the TCRbeta analysis figure. Heparinized peripheral blood was collected, and every sample was processed within one hour of being retrieved. Blood was diluted 1:2 in PBS, and peripheral blood mononuclear cells were then isolated from the diluted blood at room temperature by Biocoll density gradient centrifugation. CD4+ T cells were enriched from freshly isolated PBMCs by magnetic sorting with anti-CD4 MicroBeads before flow sorting. A BD FACSAria II was used to sort CD4+ T cells enriched from PBMCs of healthy donors according to marker expression. For surface staining, the researchers used Miltenyi Biotec antibodies: anti-KLRB1 clone 191B8, anti-KLRF1 clone 4A4.D10 and anti-KLRG1 clone REA261.

Data came from an Illumina HiSeq 2500. To build sequencing libraries, a previously published PCR protocol was used to amplify the recombined TCRbeta locus. The study's processing was this. Reads whose average quality score was below 30 were removed, and the reads that remained were processed with IMSEQ. Clonotypes were defined by Vbeta gene, Jbeta gene and CDR3 amino acid sequence. To quantify how much the repertoires of different populations overlapped, the Morisita-Horn index was computed on the top 100 expanded clones. Renyi diversity profiles calculated on the top 100 expanded clones were used to evaluate clonal diversity. TCRdb reprocessed the reads, so every CDR3 protein sequence counts as one entry and DNA is not shown. The V and J calls follow TCRdb's processing rather than the paper's. The data table for this sample lists 220 or so distinct CDR3 sequences. In total, the top ten clones hold 76% of the sample.

To note about this clonotype: The antigen it binds to is not known.

General study outcomes and caveats: Rather than full repertoires, the diversity and similarity analyses used only the 100 most expanded clones in each population. The clones that dominated late populations 4 and 5 were also present in early populations 1 and 2, and the authors interpreted this finding as evidence for linear differentiation. TCR repertoire overlap was especially strong between late populations 4 and 5, and population 3 also partly overlapped. Low clonal frequency was observed in the marker-negative population, and a progressive increase in clonal frequency, with a corresponding decrease in TCRbeta diversity, was observed along the proposed pathway.

As encoded in the germline V gene, CDR1 is SGHTA while CDR2 is FQGNSA. Reading from cysteine to phenylalanine, the CDR3 counts 16 amino acids. No DNA sequence is on record. The clonotype originates from a human donor in good health. The sequenced sample consisted of memory CD4+ T cells from blood. This chain joins TRBV7-2 to TRBJ2-3; absent DNA, TCRdb's TRBD2 call cannot be checked. CDR3 loop: CASSLASGGAGNTQYF.